The T cell receptor beta chain under discussion was sequenced for a study of read filtering for tumor transcriptome and immune sequencing. For the study at large: Eight or nine patients were R-ISS I, some 15 were R-ISS II, about seven were R-ISS III. Study conclusions and caveats: Even smaller IR-seq throughput identified most shared clonotypes. About 77% of IR-seq clonotypes had a single read, yet these held around 3.5% of reads. IR-seq and RNA-seq agreed better without single-read clonotypes.

CDR1 and CDR2 (germline): MGHDK, SYGVNS. The ends lost 2 bases at V and 6 bases at J; junction bases unmatched: 10. This CDR3 contains 16 residues. This library used roughly 370 ng RNA and molecular barcoded adaptors spanning alpha/delta and beta/gamma chains. In TCRdb, the reads were re-called with MiXCR into one record per CDR3 protein. The sample contains 50,000 or so distinct CDR3 sequences, approximately 18% of which appear only once. This clonotype was recorded at least ten times. The antigen remains unidentified. The sample comprised a population of CD138-negative cells sorted from bone marrow. This TCR was sampled from a donor at least 40 years old with multiple myeloma. V usage is TRBV25-1 and J usage is TRBJ2-1, with 7 bases matching TRBD1. CDR3 loop: CASSEPGQGVFNEQFF. The CDR3 nucleotides are TGTGCCAGCAGTGAACCAGGCCAGGGGGTCTTCAATGAGCAGTTCTTC.